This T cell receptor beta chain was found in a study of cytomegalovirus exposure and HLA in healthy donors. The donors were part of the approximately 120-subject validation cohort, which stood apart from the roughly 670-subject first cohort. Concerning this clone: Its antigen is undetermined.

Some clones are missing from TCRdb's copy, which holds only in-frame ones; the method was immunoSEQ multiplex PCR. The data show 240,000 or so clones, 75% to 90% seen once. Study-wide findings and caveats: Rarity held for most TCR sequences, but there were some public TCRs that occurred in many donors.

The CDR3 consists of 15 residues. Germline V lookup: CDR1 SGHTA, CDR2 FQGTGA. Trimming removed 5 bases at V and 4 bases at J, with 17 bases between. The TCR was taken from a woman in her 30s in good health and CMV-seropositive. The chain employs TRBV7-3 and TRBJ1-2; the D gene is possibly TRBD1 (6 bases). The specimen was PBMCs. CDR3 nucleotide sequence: TGTGCCAGCAGCCCAAACACAGGGTCCTCCTATGGCTACACCTTC. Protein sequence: CASSPNTGSSYGYTF. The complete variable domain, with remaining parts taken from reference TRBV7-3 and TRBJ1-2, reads GAGVSQTPSNKVTEKGKYVELRCDPISGHTALYWYRQSLGQGPEFLIYFQGTGAADDSGLPNDRFFAVRPEGSVSTLKIQRTERGDSAVYLCASSPNTGSSYGYTFGSGTRLTVV.